The 27 T cell receptor beta chains below come from one sample, sequenced in a study of T cell responses to AZD1222 COVID-19 vaccine. Some clones are missing from TCRdb's copy, which holds only in-frame ones; the method was immunoSEQ multiplex PCR. This table holds approximately 89,000 clones, around 90% found once. The sample consisted of peripheral blood, taken on day 0 of AZD1222 vaccination. These receptors were obtained from an adult in good health.

The gene calls are TRBV5-1 and TRBJ2-5; a weak D match, TRBD1 (6 bases). This CDR3 is built from 16 residues. Germline V gene sequence: CDR1 SGHRS, CDR2 YFSETQ. V lost 4 bases to trimming and J lost 5 bases, with 21 bases between them. The CDR3 loop reads CASSPTPAAQGETQYF. The CDR3 DNA reads TGCGCCAGCAGCCCAACCCCCGCGGCTCAGGGGGAGACCCAGTACTTC.

The V and J genes are TRBV18 and TRBJ1-2; D remains unclear. Trimming shortened V by 3 bases and J by 5 bases, and 16 bases separated the two germline ends. This CDR3 region has 15 residues. The germline CDR1 and CDR2 sequences are KGHSH and LQKENI. The CDR3 DNA follows: TGTGCCAGCTCACCCCGCCCAGATATTAGGTATGGCTACACCTTC. It yields the protein CASSPRPDIRYGYTF. The full variable domain, in which reference TRBV18 and TRBJ1-2 provide the parts outside the CDR3, is NAGVMQNPRHLVRRRGQEARLRCSPMKGHSHVYWYRQLPEEGLKFMVYLQKENIIDESGMPKERFSAEFPKEGPSILRIQQVVRGDSAAYFCASSPRPDIRYGYTFGSGTRLTVV.

The rearrangement links TRBV5-1 to TRBJ1-3, with no clear D. V was cut by 4 bases and J by 1 base, with 9 bases left in between. The CDR3 runs 14 residues. The V gene's germline CDR1 is SGHRS and CDR2 YFSETQ. This CDR3 reads CASSPGASGNTIYF. CDR3 nucleotide sequence: TGCGCCAGCAGCCCGGGAGCTTCTGGAAACACCATATATTTT.

The chain is built from TRBV9 and TRBJ1-3; TRBD1 agrees at 7 bases. Trimming removed 3 bases from V and 4 bases from J; junction bases left unmatched: 4. The CDR3 spans 14 residues. CDR1 is SGDLS, CDR2 YYNGEE, per germline. This CDR3 reads CASSDRGSGNTIYF. The CDR3 DNA follows: TGTGCCAGCAGCGACAGGGGTAGCGGAAACACCATATATTTT.

The V call is TRBV10-3, the J call TRBJ2-7; 12 nucleotides align to TRBD2. The CDR3 sequence is 15 residues long. CDR1 is ENHRY, CDR2 SYGVKD, per germline. Germline trimming cut 11 bases from V and 2 bases from J; bases unmatched to any gene: 10. CDR3 bases: TGTGCCTCAACGCCCGGACTAGCGGGAACCTACGAGCAGTACTTC. It codes for CASTPGLAGTYEQYF.

Only a few counts were recorded for this clone. The chain employs TRBV5-6 and TRBJ2-7; TRBD1 matches 7 bases. Per germline, CDR1 SGHDT and CDR2 YYEEEE. The CDR3 is made up of 14 amino acids. V shed 2 bases, J shed 0 bases, and the junction held 2 bases outside the gene matches. The CDR3 region has the DNA TGTGCCAGCAGCTTCGGGACAGACTCCTACGAGCAGTACTTC. Translated: CASSFGTDSYEQYF.

For the CDR3, the DNA is TGTGCCAGCAGTTACCCCCCGGGTGGCGGGAGGGTGAACAATGAGCAGTTCTTC. It encodes CASSYPPGGGRVNNEQFF. The rearrangement joins TRBV6-2 or TRBV6-3 to TRBJ2-1; 9 positions match TRBD2. V dropped 2 bases and J dropped 5; count of bases not matched to a gene: 13. CDR1 is MNHEY, CDR2 SVGEGT, per germline. The CDR3 length is 18 residues.

The J gene is TRBJ1-5, the V gene TRBV6-8, with D possibly TRBD1 on 6 matching bases. CDR3 length: 15 residues. Germline-derived CDR1 and CDR2 are MNHGY and SAAAGT. The V and J ends lost 7 bases and 4 bases respectively, with 17 bases between them. CDR3 sequence: CASTDTGPLNQPQHF. As DNA, the CDR3 is TGTGCCAGCACCGACACAGGGCCCCTTAATCAGCCCCAGCATTTT.

The rearrangement uses TRBV20-1 and TRBJ2-7; TRBD2 aligns across 7 bases. The V gene end was trimmed by 3 bases and the J gene end by 3 bases; junction bases not matched to a gene: 8. Germline loops: CDR1 DFQATT, CDR2 SNEGSKA (reference sequence). The CDR3 is 14 residues long. The CDR3 protein is CSASRGVALYEQYF. Written as DNA, the CDR3 is TGCAGTGCTAGTCGGGGGGTAGCCCTCTACGAGCAGTACTTC.

The J gene is TRBJ2-1, the V gene TRBV3-1 (or the pseudogene TRBV3-2), with TRBD2 matching over 11 bases. The CDR3 runs to 18 residues. Germline V CDR1 and CDR2: LGHDT, YNNKEL (reference sequence). Unmatched junction bases numbered 4, after V lost 0 bases and J lost 0 bases. The CDR3 loop is CASSQERLAGSSYNEQFF. The CDR3 DNA sequence: TGTGCCAGCAGCCAAGAGAGACTAGCGGGAAGCTCCTACAATGAGCAGTTCTTC.

The chain links TRBV2 to TRBJ2-7; TRBD1 aligns across 8 bases. The CDR3 has 16 residues. With 3 bases clipped from V and 5 bases from J, the junction kept 12 bases outside the gene matches. Germline values: CDR1 SNHLY, CDR2 FYNNEI. CDR3 loop: CASSDGVTGVADEQYF. The DNA of the CDR3 is TGTGCCAGCAGTGATGGGGTGACAGGGGTCGCGGACGAGCAGTACTTC.

This chain joins TRBV7-3 and TRBJ2-2; D remains unclear. CDR3 size: 16 residues. V shed 2 bases and J shed 4 bases, with 14 bases lying between them. The germline V gene encodes CDR1 SGHTA and CDR2 FQGTGA. The CDR3 is CASSLLPLSSTGELFF. The CDR3 DNA reads as TGTGCCAGCAGCTTATTACCCCTTTCGAGCACCGGGGAGCTGTTTTTT.

The chain recombines TRBV24-1 with TRBJ2-1; 7 bases line up with TRBD1. The germline V gene encodes CDR1 KGHDR and CDR2 SFDVKD. J was trimmed by 0 bases and V by 0 bases; bases with no gene match: 4. CDR3 length equals 17 residues. The CDR3 DNA sequence: TGTGCCACCAGTGATTTGCCCCGGGACAGCTCCTACAATGAGCAGTTCTTC. Translating it yields CATSDLPRDSSYNEQFF.

The chain carries TRBV7-9 and TRBJ2-7, with 9 bases that match TRBD1. The CDR3 is 14 residues long. Germline lookup yields CDR1 SEHNR and CDR2 FQNEAQ (reference sequence). The trim removed 5 bases at V and 3 bases at J, leaving 5 bases unmatched. CDR3 residues: CASSKGGQGYEQYF. The CDR3, as DNA: TGTGCCAGCAGCAAAGGGGGACAGGGCTACGAGCAGTACTTC. Supplemented by reference TRBV7-9 and TRBJ2-7, the full variable domain reads DTGVSQNPRHKITKRGQNVTFRCDPISEHNRLYWYRQTLGQGPEFLTYFQNEAQLEKSRLLSDRFSAERPKGSFSTLEIQRTEQGDSAMYLCASSKGGQGYEQYFGPGTRLTVT.

The gene calls are TRBV28 and TRBJ1-2, with D uncertain. The V end was cut by 4 bases, the J end by 5 bases, with 14 bases between. This CDR3 spans 14 amino acids. Germline assignment: CDR1 MDHEN and CDR2 SYDVKM. CDR3 amino acids: CASSSTTTIYGYTF. The CDR3 nucleotides read TGTGCCAGCAGTTCGACCACTACAATTTATGGCTACACCTTC.

V gene TRBV5-4 combines with J gene TRBJ2-7; TRBD2 matches at 8 bases. The CDR3 covers 15 residues. Trimming at V came to 3 bases and at J to 0 bases, leaving 5 bases not matched to a gene. Germline loops: CDR1 SGHNT, CDR2 YYREEE (reference sequence). CDR3: CASSSGTRASYEQYF. CDR3 in DNA: TGTGCCAGCAGCTCAGGGACTAGAGCCTCCTACGAGCAGTACTTC.

This clone was seen only once. The rearrangement joins TRBV5-4 to TRBJ1-1; weak D call: TRBD1 (5 bases). The CDR3 length is 15 residues. CDR1 and CDR2 from the germline V gene are SGHNT and YYREEE (reference sequence). The ends were cut back, 4 bases at V and 0 bases at J, with 13 bases in the middle. CDR3 amino acids: CASSQVKGMNTEAFF. The CDR3 DNA is TGTGCCAGCAGCCAGGTAAAGGGGATGAACACTGAAGCTTTCTTT. Together with reference TRBV5-4 and TRBJ1-1, the CDR3 gives the full variable domain: ETGVTQSPTHLIKTRGQQVTLRCSSQSGHNTVSWYQQALGQGPQFIFQYYREEENGRGNFPPRFSGLQFPNYSSELNVNALELDDSALYLCASSQVKGMNTEAFFGQGTRLTVV.

CDR3 protein: CASSRGHGLEQYF. CDR3 coding DNA: TGTGCCAGCTCACGGGGACATGGCCTCGAGCAGTACTTC. The chain has TRBV18 and TRBJ2-7; tentatively, D is TRBD1 (6 bases). Germline V gene data show CDR1 as KGHSH and CDR2 as LQKENI. The CDR3 contains 13 residues. The V end was cut by 4 bases, the J end by 6 bases, with 13 bases between. The full variable domain, rest sourced from reference TRBV18 and TRBJ2-7, is NAGVMQNPRHLVRRRGQEARLRCSPMKGHSHVYWYRQLPEEGLKFMVYLQKENIIDESGMPKERFSAEFPKEGPSILRIQQVVRGDSAAYFCASSRGHGLEQYFGPGTRLTVT.

The rearrangement joins TRBV5-1 to TRBJ2-1, with a possible D match to TRBD2 (6 bases). V was shortened by 0 bases and J by 6 bases, with 10 bases between the two germline ends. The CDR3 has 14 amino acids. Germline values: CDR1 SGHRS, CDR2 YFSETQ. The CDR3 coding sequence is TGCGCCAGCAGCTTGGGGACGGGACTCAATGAGCAGTTCTTC. The encoded protein is CASSLGTGLNEQFF.

The rearrangement uses TRBV19 and TRBJ1-1; no clear D gene. This CDR3 is built from 12 residues. The V end lost 3 bases, the J end lost 5 bases, and 7 bases lay between the germline ends. The germline CDR1 and CDR2 sequences are LNHDA and SQIVND (reference sequence). CDR3 DNA sequence: TGTGCCAGTAGTATTGGGGTAACTGAAGCTTTCTTT. Its protein is CASSIGVTEAFF.

This clone was observed a single time. The chain recombines TRBV27 with TRBJ2-6; D is possibly TRBD1 (6 bases). Germline-derived CDR1 and CDR2 are MNHEY and SMNVEV (reference sequence). This CDR3 is built from 17 residues. Trimming pared 6 bases from V and 2 bases from J, leaving 17 bases between. The CDR3 DNA follows: TGTGCCAGCAGGAACAGGGTAGTTGATCCTGGGGCCAACGTCCTGACTTTC. Residues: CASRNRVVDPGANVLTF.

This chain joins TRBV7-9 and TRBJ1-1; 7 positions agree with TRBD1. V lost 2 bases to trimming and J lost 11 bases; unmatched junction nucleotides: 11. Per the germline V gene, CDR1 is SEHNR and CDR2 is FQNEAQ (reference sequence). The CDR3 spans 14 residues. CDR3 sequence (DNA): TGTGCCAGCAGCTTACGGACAGGAGAATTTAGGGCTTTCTTT. Its protein is CASSLRTGEFRAFF.

This clone occurred once. This chain links TRBV15 with TRBJ1-2; 7 bases match TRBD1. V shed 5 bases and J 4 bases; nucleotides not matched to a gene: 10. Germline lookup yields CDR1 LNHNV and CDR2 YYDKDF (reference sequence). The CDR3 runs 15 residues. The CDR3 reads CATSSGDRASYGYTF. The CDR3 DNA reads TGTGCCACCAGCTCAGGAGACAGGGCCTCCTATGGCTACACCTTC.

This sequence joins TRBV18 and TRBJ1-5, with 8 bases fitting TRBD1. CDR1 KGHSH and CDR2 LQKENI come from the germline V gene. The J segment lost 1 base and the V segment lost 3 bases, leaving 14 bases of the junction unmatched. This CDR3 is 19 amino acids long. The CDR3 nucleotides read TGTGCCAGCTCACCCCGCTCTTTGGCGAGACAGGGGAGCAATCAGCCCCAGCATTTT. Translating it yields CASSPRSLARQGSNQPQHF.

The chain combines TRBV28 with TRBJ2-2, with D uncertain. The CDR3 is 15 residues long. With 3 bases removed from V and 3 bases from J, the gap between germline ends came to 11 bases. The germline V gene encodes CDR1 MDHEN and CDR2 SYDVKM. Here the CDR3 DNA reads TGTGCCAGCAGTTTTAGGCCCCCGGACACCGGGGAGCTGTTTTTT. Translated, it gives CASSFRPPDTGELFF.

The chain couples TRBV30 to TRBJ1-6; TRBD1 agrees at 10 bases. Looked up from germline, CDR1 is GTSNPN and CDR2 is SVGIG (reference sequence). V shed 1 base and J 11 bases; nucleotides not matched to a gene: 11. This CDR3 has 16 amino acids. The CDR3 is CAWSALWTGGVTPLHF. CDR3 nucleotides: TGTGCCTGGAGTGCCCTTTGGACAGGGGGGGTGACACCCCTCCACTTT.

The chain's CDR3 is CASSQVTSSGLNEQFF. The DNA for the CDR3 is TGCGCCAGCAGCCAGGTGACTAGCAGCGGTCTGAATGAGCAGTTCTTC. The V gene is TRBV4-3, the J gene TRBJ2-1; 7 positions agree with TRBD2. Germline CDR1 and CDR2: LGHNA and YSLEER. The CDR3 length is 16 residues. V was pared by 3 bases and J by 7 bases, with 12 bases of the junction left unmatched.